The T cell receptor beta chain under discussion was sequenced for a study of Graves' ophthalmopathy and Graves' hyperthyroidism (dated by TCRdb to the late 2010s). Study-level background: Peripheral blood samples were taken at the time of initial diagnosis, before any treatment was given. To tell Graves' ophthalmopathy apart from Graves' hyperthyroidism, and to predict which patients would progress to ophthalmopathy, the study relied on TCR beta repertoire signatures. In total, around 140 blood samples were TCR-sequenced: approximately 42 ophthalmopathy, around 75 hyperthyroidism and some 17 hyperthyroidism-to-ophthalmopathy patients. A discovery set of 95 to 100 patients (more than 40 ophthalmopathy, 60 or so stable hyperthyroidism) was enrolled to explore V-J signatures distinguishing ophthalmopathy from hyperthyroidism. For independent validation, a separate cohort was made up of 18 to 20 hyperthyroidism patients plus 17 patients who later progressed from hyperthyroidism to ophthalmopathy. T-cell repertoires of thyroid tissue and blood were compared in 5 or 6 hyperthyroidism patients. After sampling, hyperthyroidism patients received methimazole starting at 30 mg daily, and ophthalmopathy patients received high-dose intravenous methylprednisolone. The 90 to 100 discovery patients were randomly divided into training and test sets at a 7:3 ratio. The paper as a whole reports these results and caveats: Among expanded thyroid clonotypes with frequency above 0.001, most also showed up in blood, which suggests that blood repertoires may reflect the thyroid immune response. No statistical method was used to predetermine the sample size, and group allocation was not hidden from the investigators. In cross-validation, the 13-signature model distinguished ophthalmopathy from stable hyperthyroidism with almost 90% sensitivity and roughly 81% specificity, and in the test set the corresponding values were approximately 80% and 75%. In validation, the model predicted ophthalmopathy progression with 55% to 71% sensitivity and about 77% specificity; roughly 12 predicted patients were CT-confirmed with GO in a median of around 6.5 months.

For CDR1 and CDR2, the germline V gene lists SGHDN and FVKESK. V is pared back by 5 bases and J by 3 bases, with 8 bases lying between the germline termini. The CDR3 sequence holds 12 residues, the cysteine and phenylalanine included. The retained sequence is limited to the CDR3, 36 bases, with the frame set at the first base. A patient counted as having stable hyperthyroidism if there was no progression to ophthalmopathy within 18 months of follow-up. Hyperthyroidism patients were newly diagnosed, were aged 18 to 65 years, and had a disease duration under 2 months. Anyone with other autoimmune diseases, uncontrolled infections, pregnancy or lactation was excluded from the study. Diagnosis relied on clinical symptoms, serum thyroxine, TRAb, thyroid ultrasound and orbital computed tomography. Using Ficoll-Paque density gradient centrifugation, PBMCs were isolated from 10 ml of fresh peripheral blood. Trizol reagent was used to extract the total RNA, and its quality was then checked on an Agilent 2100 Bioanalyzer.

A note on this clonotype: The antigen it recognizes is unknown. Base qualities are not provided; no much larger clone lies one nucleotide away.

TCR beta CDR3 regions were amplified from RNA transcripts for repertoire sequencing. HTBI primers and the Qiagen OneStep RT-PCR kit were used in a first-round RT-PCR, which was followed by a second-round multiplex PCR, size selection and purification. Libraries were sequenced paired-end with 100 bp reads on an Illumina HiSeq2000. For the original study's pipeline: SOAPnuke was used to process the reads, removing any read that contained adapters or uncalled bases, had a mean Phred below 15, or lacked an exact match to the constant primer or identifier. COPE v1.2.5 was used to merge high-quality paired reads. Clonotypes were defined as unique nucleotide sequences and were aligned to IMGT TRB V, D and J references using MiTCR v1.1. Only V-J combinations with frequency above 0.0001 were analysed, covering around 99% of repertoires. For each V-J combination, a TCR clonal expansion and chaos score was defined as the ratio of F50 clonal expansion to chaos observed in the TCRdist matrix. Welch's t-statistics and random forest were used to reduce the features to 10 to 15 V-J combinations, which were then used as input to a naive Bayes classifier. Thyroid-blood repertoire similarity was quantified with the Morisita-Horn index. TCRdb reanalyzed the raw reads on its own, using fastp at Q25 for trimming and MiXCR for clone calling, and kept in-frame beta chains. For every CDR3 protein sequence, its rows merge into one entry that carries the most common genes and DNA. These V and J calls rely on TCRdb rather than the paper's analysis. The sample table contains 350,000 to 400,000 distinct CDR3 sequences; only one count was recorded for 15% of them. Around 7% of the sample rests with the top ten.

The receptor comes from a woman between 18 and 29 years old with stable Graves' hyperthyroidism. Donor details come from another sample of the same person, matched by shared clones. The sequencing input was peripheral blood. The chain is assembled from TRBV14 and TRBJ2-7; the D gene lacks a confident call. The nucleotide sequence is TGTGCCAGCAGCAGGACCCACTACGAGCAGTACTTC. Its amino acids are CASSRTHYEQYF.